The 32 T cell receptor beta chains below all came from one sample that was sequenced in a study of response to subunit inactivated influenza vaccine. From the RT-PCR reads, TCRdb called clonotypes with MiXCR, one entry per CDR3 protein. The table shows 550,000 to 800,000 distinct CDR3 sequences, with around 14% occurring only once. The sequencing here drew on PBMCs from blood, taken less than 15 days before vaccination. The receptors here all came from a man in his forties or fifties who received an inactivated influenza vaccine.

The chain couples TRBV4-1 to TRBJ1-1; the D gene is possibly TRBD1 (5 bases). The CDR3 covers 14 residues. V shed 0 bases and J shed 10 bases, with 15 bases lying between them. Germline V gene data show CDR1 as MGHRA and CDR2 as YSYEKL. CDR3 DNA: TGCGCCAGCAGCCAAGATTACAGGTTGTCGGGAGCTTTCTTT. Protein sequence: CASSQDYRLSGAFF.

This clonotype was counted between two and nine times. The chain recombines TRBV20-1 with TRBJ2-2, with D possibly being TRBD2 (6 bases). This CDR3 region has 14 residues. V was pared by 1 base and J by 5 bases, with 11 bases between. The V gene's germline CDR1 is DFQATT and CDR2 SNEGSKA (reference sequence). CDR3: CSARGGTSTGELFF. CDR3 nucleotide sequence: TGCAGTGCTAGAGGCGGGACCTCAACCGGGGAGCTGTTTTTT.

This clonotype came up many times. The CDR3: CSARHEGLHTLTDTQYF. Here the CDR3 DNA reads TGCAGTGCTAGACACGAGGGACTACATACACTCACAGATACGCAGTATTTT. The chain links TRBV20-1 to TRBJ2-3, with 7 nucleotides matching TRBD2. The CDR3 extends over 17 amino acids. Germline V CDR1 and CDR2: DFQATT, SNEGSKA (reference sequence). V shed 2 bases and J 2 bases; nucleotides not matched to a gene: 13.

The table lists this clonotype with a few counts. The chain couples TRBV5-1 to TRBJ2-7; 7 positions agree with TRBD1. CDR1 and CDR2 (germline): SGHRS, YFSETQ. This CDR3 spans 13 amino acids. V was pared by 6 bases and J by 4 bases, with 7 bases of the junction left unmatched. CDR3 protein: CASTRDSPYEQYF. The CDR3 DNA sequence: TGCGCCAGCACCCGGGACAGCCCTTACGAGCAGTACTTC. Looking up the rest from reference TRBV5-1 and TRBJ2-7 gives the full variable domain: KAGVTQTPRYLIKTRGQQVTLSCSPISGHRSVSWYQQTPGQGLQFLFEYFSETQRNKGNFPGRFSGRQFSNSRSEMNVSTLELGDSALYLCASTRDSPYEQYFGPGTRLTVT.

The table lists this clonotype with a few counts. The CDR3 nucleotides read TGTACTTGCAGTTCGGAAGGGGATACGCAGTATTTT. It is translated as CTCSSEGDTQYF. The chain uses TRBV7-9 and TRBJ2-3; D call uncertain. Per germline, CDR1 SEHNR and CDR2 FQNEAQ (reference sequence). This CDR3 has 12 residues.

This clonotype was found many times. The chain uses TRBV20-1 and TRBJ2-6; D might be TRBD1 (5 bases). Germline CDR1 DFQATT, CDR2 SNEGSKA (reference sequence). The CDR3 extends over 12 amino acids. The V end was cut by 0 bases, the J end by 10 bases, with 7 bases between. DNA of the CDR3: TGCAGTGCTAGAGATCGGACAAACGTCCTGACTTTC. Amino acids: CSARDRTNVLTF.

The chain recombines TRBV7-9 with TRBJ2-3; tentatively, D is TRBD2 (5 bases). Trimming took off 2 bases at V and 2 bases at J, with 11 bases between the two ends. Germline CDR1 and CDR2: SEHNR and FQNEAQ (reference sequence). The CDR3 sequence is 15 residues long. The CDR3 sequence: CASSLPGELTDTQYF. CDR3 nucleotides: TGTGCCAGCAGCTTACCCGGGGAACTCACAGATACGCAGTATTTT.

This chain joins TRBV5-4 and TRBJ2-5; D remains ambiguous. V shed 5 bases and J shed 5 bases, with 16 bases lying between them. There are 14 residues in the CDR3. Germline CDR1 is SGHNT and CDR2 is YYREEE (reference sequence). CDR3 amino acids: CASSRDGWGETQYF. In DNA, the CDR3 is TGTGCCAGCAGTCGAGATGGATGGGGTGAGACCCAGTACTTC.

This clonotype was observed a handful of times. The chain combines TRBV29-1 with TRBJ2-1; 7 bases are a match to TRBD2. Germline CDR1 SQVTM, CDR2 ANQGSEA. V lost 7 bases, J lost 4 bases, and 7 bases stayed unmatched. The CDR3 covers 13 residues. The CDR3 sequence is CSGLTSEYNEQFF. The CDR3 nucleotides are TGCAGCGGACTTACTAGCGAATACAATGAGCAGTTCTTC.

There are many counts of this clonotype. The chain joins TRBV27 to TRBJ1-1; a weak D match, TRBD1 (5 bases). This CDR3 is 14 amino acids long. Germline CDR1 and CDR2: MNHEY and SMNVEV (reference sequence). V was pared by 3 bases and J by 1 base, with 9 bases between. The CDR3 protein is CASSFGGGNTEAFF. The CDR3 bases are TGTGCCAGCAGTTTTGGCGGGGGGAACACTGAAGCTTTCTTT.

The chain links TRBV7-6 to TRBJ2-5; D remains ambiguous. The CDR3 is 17 residues long. V dropped 5 bases and J dropped 1 base, with 20 bases sitting between them. The germline CDR1 and CDR2 sequences are SGHVS and FNYEAQ. CDR3 coding DNA: TGTGCCAGCAGCGCGTCGCGGATTCGGAAGAGCCAAGAGACCCAGTACTTC. Translated: CASSASRIRKSQETQYF.

The CDR3 protein is CASSLARANYGYTF. In DNA form, the CDR3 reads TGTGCCAGCAGTTTAGCCAGGGCTAACTATGGCTACACCTTC. The chain joins TRBV28 to TRBJ1-2; D may be TRBD1 (5 bases). Germline CDR1 reads MDHEN; CDR2 reads SYDVKM. The V and J ends lost 2 bases and 0 bases respectively, with 7 bases between them. The CDR3 has 14 amino acids.

The chain links TRBV5-6 to TRBJ2-2; perhaps D is TRBD1 or TRBD2 (5 bases each). Germline loops: CDR1 SGHDT, CDR2 YYEEEE. The CDR3 extends over 15 amino acids. V lost 5 bases, J lost 6 bases, and 17 bases lay in between. The CDR3 region is CASRLGPIGPGELFF. CDR3 coding DNA: TGTGCCAGCAGACTGGGACCGATCGGACCCGGGGAGCTGTTTTTT.

The rearrangement uses TRBV6-6 and TRBJ2-3, with D unclear. Trimming shortened V by 8 bases and J by 2 bases, and 11 bases separated the two germline ends. Germline CDR1 MNHNY, CDR2 SVGAGI (reference sequence). The CDR3 consists of 13 residues. The CDR3 protein is CASHPSITDTQYF. The DNA of the CDR3 is TGTGCCAGCCACCCCTCTATCACAGATACGCAGTATTTT.

This sequence joins TRBV20-1 and TRBJ1-4, with D maybe TRBD1 (5 bases). This CDR3 has 14 residues. Per the germline V gene, CDR1 is DFQATT and CDR2 is SNEGSKA (reference sequence). V shed 5 bases and J shed 8 bases, with 18 bases lying between them. The CDR3 region is CSAPPGGDGEKLFF. CDR3 nucleotide sequence: TGCAGTGCTCCTCCGGGGGGAGATGGCGAAAAACTGTTTTTT.

A few counts support this clonotype. The CDR3 DNA reads TGTGCCAGCAGTGCAGGACCTTATAGCAATCAGCCCCAGCATTTT. Amino acids: CASSAGPYSNQPQHF. This rearrangement joins TRBV27 to TRBJ1-5; D remains ambiguous. Trimming pared 5 bases from V and 0 bases from J, leaving 11 bases between. This CDR3 comprises 15 residues. CDR1 and CDR2 (germline): MNHEY, SMNVEV (reference sequence).

The CDR3 region has the DNA TGCGCCAGCAGCCGGGAGGGACAGGGTAATAATCCGGCCTACGAGCAGTACTTC. As protein: CASSREGQGNNPAYEQYF. V usage is TRBV5-1 and J usage is TRBJ2-7; D might be TRBD1 (9 bases). Trimming pared 4 bases from V and 2 bases from J, leaving 25 bases between. Germline assignment: CDR1 SGHRS and CDR2 YFSETQ. This CDR3 spans 18 amino acids.

In its sample, this clonotype was seen many times. V is TRBV5-4 and J is TRBJ2-1; D remains unclear. Germline CDR1 SGHNT, CDR2 YYREEE (reference sequence). The CDR3 length is 15 residues. V gave up 0 bases and J gave up 4 bases, with 11 bases separating them. In nucleotides, the CDR3 is TGTGCCAGCAGCTTGGGAAGGGCAGCTTACAATGAGCAGTTCTTC. Encoded protein: CASSLGRAAYNEQFF.

This clonotype was observed a handful of times. The rearrangement uses TRBV29-1 and TRBJ1-1; 7 bases are a match to TRBD1. J was trimmed by 0 bases and V by 6 bases; bases with no gene match: 10. CDR3 length equals 15 residues. Germline CDR1 reads SQVTM; CDR2 reads ANQGSEA. CDR3 DNA sequence: TGCAGCGTCCAATACAGGGGAAGGATGAACACTGAAGCTTTCTTT. Amino acid sequence: CSVQYRGRMNTEAFF.

The chain is built from TRBV2 and TRBJ2-3; 10 nucleotides align to TRBD2. This CDR3 has 16 amino acids. Per germline, CDR1 SNHLY and CDR2 FYNNEI. The V segment lost 6 bases and the J segment 3 bases; nucleotides outside the gene matches: 9. CDR3 coding DNA: TGTGCCAGCAGGGAGGGGGGACTAGCGCAAACAGATACGCAGTATTTT. Protein product: CASREGGLAQTDTQYF.

The chain uses TRBV15 and TRBJ2-3, with D possibly TRBD1 on 6 matching bases. The CDR3 covers 14 residues. CDR1 is LNHNV and CDR2 is YYDKDF in the germline V gene (reference sequence). The germline V and J ends were trimmed by 4 bases and 2 bases, with 10 bases remaining between them. CDR3 coding DNA: TGTGCCACCAGCAAACGACAGGACACAGATACGCAGTATTTT. Protein sequence: CATSKRQDTDTQYF. Variable domain in full (rest from reference TRBV15 and TRBJ2-3): DAMVIQNPRYQVTQFGKPVTLSCSQTLNHNVMYWYQQKSSQAPKLLFHYYDKDFNNEADTPDNFQSRRPNTSFCFLDIRSPGLGDTAMYLCATSKRQDTDTQYFGPGTRLTVL.

The chain carries TRBV6-1 and TRBJ2-5, with unresolved D. V was shortened by 6 bases and J by 5 bases, with 16 bases between the two germline ends. The CDR3 spans 14 residues. Germline V gene sequence: CDR1 MNHNS, CDR2 SASEGT. CDR3 region: CASSPRGVAETQYF. CDR3 DNA sequence: TGTGCCAGCAGCCCCCGTGGGGTAGCCGAGACCCAGTACTTC.

The chain has TRBV20-1 and TRBJ1-1; TRBD1 is a possible D gene (6 bases). The germline V gene encodes CDR1 DFQATT and CDR2 SNEGSKA (reference sequence). The CDR3 runs to 15 residues. The V gene lost 1 base and the J gene lost 0 bases, with 12 bases spanning the gap. CDR3: CSARVGGLMNTEAFF. For the CDR3, the DNA is TGCAGTGCTAGAGTAGGGGGGTTGATGAACACTGAAGCTTTCTTT.

CDR3 in amino acids: CASSQGRAHIQYF. The CDR3 nucleotides are TGTGCCAGCAGCCAGGGACGGGCACACATTCAGTACTTC. The V and J genes are TRBV14 and TRBJ2-4; D could derive from TRBD1 or TRBD2 (5 bases each). CDR1 and CDR2 from the germline V gene are SGHDN and FVKESK. The CDR3 length is 13 residues. V gave up 3 bases and J gave up 8 bases, with 11 bases separating them.

This chain links TRBV11-2 with TRBJ2-1; 10 bases fit TRBD1. The junction had 3 bases not matched to a gene; V was cut back by 1 base and J by 6 bases. The length of the CDR3 is 15 residues. Germline values: CDR1 SGHAT, CDR2 FQNNGV. In nucleotides, the CDR3 is TGTGCCAGCAGCTTAGTTTGGACAGGGGGCAATGAGCAGTTCTTC. Translating it yields CASSLVWTGGNEQFF.

This clonotype came up many times. This sequence joins TRBV2 and TRBJ1-6; no firm D call. Trimming left V 4 bases short and J 5 bases short, with 9 bases between. The CDR3 consists of 14 residues. Germline V gene data show CDR1 as SNHLY and CDR2 as FYNNEI. The CDR3 protein is CASSVGSNNSPLHF. Written as DNA, the CDR3 is TGTGCCAGCAGTGTTGGGAGTAATAATTCACCCCTCCACTTT.

The chain has TRBV24-1 and TRBJ2-5, with D perhaps matching TRBD1 or TRBD2 (5 bases each). There are 15 residues in the CDR3. CDR1 KGHDR and CDR2 SFDVKD come from the germline V gene. V shed 5 bases and J shed 0 bases, with 12 bases lying between them. The CDR3, as DNA: TGTGCCACCAGTGGGGGGACGGAGTACCAAGAGACCCAGTACTTC. Translated: CATSGGTEYQETQYF.

In this sample, this clonotype turned up a few times. This chain links TRBV15 with TRBJ2-1; 16 bases agree with TRBD2. J gave up 0 bases and V 0 bases, and 8 bases lay outside the gene matches. From germline, CDR1 is LNHNV and CDR2 YYDKDF (reference sequence). CDR3 length: 21 amino acids. The CDR3 protein is CATSRDQMGLAGGSSYNEQFF. CDR3 DNA: TGTGCCACCAGCAGAGATCAAATGGGACTAGCGGGAGGGAGCTCCTACAATGAGCAGTTCTTC.

V and J are TRBV12-3 or TRBV12-4 and TRBJ2-5, with D perhaps matching TRBD1 or TRBD2 (5 bases each). Deletions cut 6 bases from V and 5 bases from J, with 19 bases between. This CDR3 has 15 amino acids. The CDR3 region has the DNA TGTGCCAGCAGCCTAGGCCGGCGGGCAGGGGAGACCCAGTACTTC. It specifies CASSLGRRAGETQYF.

This clonotype has at least ten counts. This rearrangement joins TRBV6-6 to TRBJ2-2; D possibly uses TRBD1 or TRBD2 (6 bases each). CDR1 and CDR2 (germline): MNHNY, SVGAGI (reference sequence). With 7 bases removed from V and 5 bases from J, the gap between germline ends came to 8 bases. CDR3 length: 12 residues. The CDR3 reads CASIGGTGELFF. Written as DNA, the CDR3 is TGTGCCAGCATAGGGGGGACCGGGGAGCTGTTTTTT.

This clonotype was recorded a few times. This chain connects TRBV20-1 to TRBJ2-3, with D maybe TRBD2 (6 bases). Looked up from germline, CDR1 is DFQATT and CDR2 is SNEGSKA (reference sequence). This CDR3 has 16 amino acids. Deletions cut 0 bases from V and 4 bases from J, with 17 bases between. The CDR3: CSARDSGRRGADTQYF. CDR3 coding DNA: TGCAGTGCTAGAGATAGTGGCAGGAGGGGCGCAGATACGCAGTATTTT.

The rearrangement links TRBV5-5 to TRBJ1-3; D remains unclear. Germline CDR1 SGHKS, CDR2 YYEKEE (reference sequence). Trimming left V 2 bases short and J 0 bases short, with 6 bases between. CDR3 length equals 14 residues. The CDR3 DNA sequence: TGTGCCAGCAGCTTCCAGCACTCTGGAAACACCATATATTTT. This sequence encodes CASSFQHSGNTIYF.